A selection of T cell receptor beta chains follows, all from one sample in a study of cytomegalovirus exposure and HLA in healthy donors. The assay was immunoSEQ multiplex PCR, and TCRdb's table has in-frame clones only and misses some. Among 130,000 or so clones listed, around 79% were seen once. Material: PBMCs. Receptor source: a woman aged 40 to 50 in good health and CMV-seropositive. The CDR3 runs from the conserved cysteine through the conserved F or W. A D gene is named only where the DNA matches it firmly. Some rows have no size entry. The others give once, few or many, or a class for an expanded clone.

d_call j_call v_call clone_size cdr3_length cdr3_aa cdr3_nt
- TRBJ1-1 TRBV29-1 few 12 CSVAQANTEAFF TGCAGCGTTGCGCAGGCCAACACTGAAGCTTTCTTT
TRBD1 TRBJ1-1 TRBV10-3 once 14 CAITTGGLNTEAFF TGTGCCATCACTACAGGGGGGTTGAACACTGAAGCTTTCTTT
- TRBJ2-7 TRBV11-2 - 16 CASREGQGRETYEQYF TGTGCCAGCAGGGAGGGCCAGGGCAGGGAAACCTACGAGCAGTACTTC
- TRBJ2-7 TRBV6-1 - 14 CASSIGNHGSEQYF TGTGCCAGCAGCATCGGGAACCATGGGAGCGAGCAGTACTTC
- TRBJ1-1 TRBV6-6 once 14 CASTSREPGTEAFF TGTGCCAGCACCTCGAGGGAACCGGGCACTGAAGCTTTCTTT
- TRBJ2-1 TRBV5-1 once 15 CASSPGVTAYNEQFF TGCGCCAGCAGCCCGGGGGTAACGGCCTACAATGAGCAGTTCTTC
- TRBJ1-5 TRBV28 - 14 CASKQPYSNQPQHF TGTGCCAGTAAACAGCCTTATAGCAATCAGCCCCAGCATTTT
- TRBJ2-1 TRBV14 - 14 CASSQAWAGNEQFF TGTGCCAGCAGCCAAGCATGGGCGGGGAATGAGCAGTTCTTC
TRBD2 TRBJ2-7 TRBV6-5 - 15 CASSQSSGPGAEQYF TGTGCCAGCAGTCAATCTAGCGGGCCCGGCGCCGAGCAGTACTTC
- TRBJ2-6 TRBV27 - 18 CATIPTGTLFSGANVLTF TGTGCCACAATCCCCACCGGGACACTTTTCTCTGGGGCCAACGTCCTGACTTTC
TRBD1 TRBJ2-1 TRBV9 - 20 CASSVDRGDDTWVLTNEQFF TGTGCCAGCAGCGTAGACAGGGGGGACGATACATGGGTCCTTACCAATGAGCAGTTCTTC
- TRBJ1-1 TRBV27 - 14 CASSLRQPNTEAFF TGTGCCAGCAGTTTAAGACAACCGAACACTGAAGCTTTCTTT
- TRBJ2-5 TRBV6-1 - 13 CASETGFGETQYF TGTGCCAGCGAAACAGGGTTCGGAGAGACCCAGTACTTC
TRBD2 TRBJ2-3 TRBV7-2 once 14 CASSGTSGRDTQYF TGTGCCAGCAGCGGCACTAGCGGGAGGGATACGCAGTATTTT
TRBD2 TRBJ2-3 TRBV9 - 15 CASSAGTSGRDTQYF TGTGCCAGCAGCGCCGGGACTAGCGGACGAGATACGCAGTATTTT
- TRBJ1-5 TRBV28 - 12 CASIQGNQPQHF TGTGCCAGCATTCAGGGGAATCAGCCCCAGCATTTT
TRBD1 TRBJ1-4 TRBV5-1 - 16 CASSLAGQGFNEKLFF TGCGCCAGCAGCTTGGCGGGACAGGGGTTTAATGAAAAACTGTTTTTT
- TRBJ1-5 TRBV7-2 - 13 CASSLGDPQPQHF TGTGCCAGCAGCTTAGGAGATCCTCAGCCCCAGCATTTT
- TRBJ2-7 TRBV4-1 - 16 CASSPFPQGVRYEQYF TGCGCCAGCAGCCCCTTCCCCCAAGGGGTGCGGTACGAGCAGTACTTC
- TRBJ1-3 TRBV7-7 - 14 CASSPASSGNTIYF TGTGCCAGCAGCCCAGCGAGCTCTGGAAACACCATATATTTT
- TRBJ1-5 TRBV6-1 - 13 CASSVRQDQPQHF TGTGCCAGCAGTGTACGTCAGGATCAGCCCCAGCATTTT
TRBD1 TRBJ1-5 TRBV6-6 - 15 CASSYRTGADQPQHF TGTGCCAGCAGTTACCGAACAGGGGCGGATCAGCCCCAGCATTTT
- TRBJ1-1 TRBV29-1 - 15 CSVGRVDSLNTEAFF TGCAGCGTTGGAAGAGTAGACAGTTTGAACACTGAAGCTTTCTTT
- TRBJ1-2 TRBV5-8 - 13 CASSLGYGGGYTF TGTGCCAGCAGCTTGGGTTACGGCGGTGGCTACACCTTC
TRBD1 TRBJ2-2 TRBV6-1 - 15 CAITPGTGVTGELFF TGTGCCATAACCCCCGGGACAGGGGTCACCGGGGAGCTGTTTTTT
- TRBJ1-4 TRBV9 - 15 CASSFSRNFNEKLFF TGTGCCAGCAGCTTCAGCAGGAATTTTAATGAAAAACTGTTTTTT
- TRBJ1-2 TRBV4-3 - 16 CASSQDQAGAYYGYTF TGCGCCAGCAGCCAAGATCAGGCAGGGGCCTACTATGGCTACACCTTC
- TRBJ2-2 TRBV12-5 - 14 CASGPDSPTGELFF TGTGCTAGTGGCCCCGACAGTCCCACCGGGGAGCTGTTTTTT
- TRBJ1-5 TRBV18 - 14 CASSPDAGNQPQHF TGTGCCAGCTCACCAGATGCAGGCAATCAGCCCCAGCATTTT
- TRBJ1-2 TRBV28 once 14 CASSLLPGTTGYTF TGTGCCAGCAGCCTCCTCCCAGGGACAACTGGCTACACCTTC
- TRBJ1-1 TRBV19 - 20 CASSIDLVPGPRGIFTEAFF TGTGCCAGTAGTATAGATCTCGTTCCGGGACCCCGGGGGATTTTCACTGAAGCTTTCTTT
TRBD1 TRBJ1-2 TRBV30 - 14 CAWSQGQVLYGYTF TGTGCCTGGAGTCAGGGACAGGTCCTCTATGGCTACACCTTC
- TRBJ1-2 TRBV11-2 - 15 CASSNRDKTNYGYTF TGTGCCAGCAGCAACCGGGACAAGACTAACTATGGCTACACCTTC
- TRBJ2-7 TRBV15 - 15 CATSRVQDPTYEQYF TGTGCCACCAGCAGAGTACAGGACCCTACCTACGAGCAGTACTTC
- TRBJ1-5 TRBV2 - 14 CASTGGRSGQPQHF TGTGCCAGCACCGGGGGACGATCCGGTCAGCCCCAGCATTTT
- TRBJ2-7 TRBV5-1 few 14 CASSPGQRLEEQYF TGCGCCAGCAGCCCTGGACAAAGGTTGGAAGAGCAGTACTTC
TRBD2 TRBJ2-7 TRBV28 - 15 CASSPLAGGSYEQYF TGTGCCAGCAGTCCCCTTGCGGGGGGCTCCTACGAGCAGTACTTC
- TRBJ1-5 TRBV4-2 - 15 CASSEAYRSNQPQHF TGTGCCAGCAGCGAAGCGTACCGGAGCAATCAGCCCCAGCATTTT
TRBD1 TRBJ2-7 TRBV7-2 - 17 CASSWGPDRATGNEQYF TGTGCCAGCAGCTGGGGGCCGGACAGGGCTACAGGGAACGAGCAGTACTTC
- TRBJ2-3 TRBV4-1 - 14 CASSQVSSRDTQYF TGCGCCAGCAGCCAAGTTAGTTCGAGAGATACGCAGTATTTT
TRBD2 TRBJ2-1 TRBV7-9 few 15 CASSKTSGGAQEQFF TGTGCCAGCAGCAAGACTAGCGGGGGGGCTCAGGAGCAGTTCTTC